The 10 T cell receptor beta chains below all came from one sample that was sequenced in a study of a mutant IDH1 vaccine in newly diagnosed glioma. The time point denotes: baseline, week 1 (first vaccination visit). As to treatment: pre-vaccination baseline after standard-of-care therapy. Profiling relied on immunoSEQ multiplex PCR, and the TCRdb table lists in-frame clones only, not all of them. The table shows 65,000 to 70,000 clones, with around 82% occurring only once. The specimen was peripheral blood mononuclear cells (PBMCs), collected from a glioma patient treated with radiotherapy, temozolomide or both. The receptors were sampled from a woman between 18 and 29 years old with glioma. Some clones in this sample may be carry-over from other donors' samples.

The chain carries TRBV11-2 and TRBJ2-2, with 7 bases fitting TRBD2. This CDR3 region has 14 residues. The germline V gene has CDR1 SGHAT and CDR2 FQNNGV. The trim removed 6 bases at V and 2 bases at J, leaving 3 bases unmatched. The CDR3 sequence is CASRASGNTGELFF. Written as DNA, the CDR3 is TGTGCCAGCAGGGCTAGCGGTAACACCGGGGAGCTGTTTTTT.

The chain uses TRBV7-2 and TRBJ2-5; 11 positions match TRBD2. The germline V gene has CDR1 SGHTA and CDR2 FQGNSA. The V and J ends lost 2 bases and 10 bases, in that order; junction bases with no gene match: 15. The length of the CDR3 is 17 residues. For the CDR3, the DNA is TGTGCCAGCAGCTTACGATTTCGGGCTAGCGGGGGGACCATCCAGTACTTC. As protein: CASSLRFRASGGTIQYF.

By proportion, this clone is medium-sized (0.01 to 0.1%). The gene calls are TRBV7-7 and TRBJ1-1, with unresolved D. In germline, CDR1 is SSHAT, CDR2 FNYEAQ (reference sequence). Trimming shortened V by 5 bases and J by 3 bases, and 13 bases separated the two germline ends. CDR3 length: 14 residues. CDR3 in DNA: TGTGCCAGCAGCCGGGTGAGGGAGGACACTGAAGCTTTCTTT. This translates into CASSRVREDTEAFF. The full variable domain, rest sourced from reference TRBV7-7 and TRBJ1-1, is GAGVSQSPRYKVTKRGQDVTLRCDPISSHATLYWYQQALGQGPEFLTYFNYEAQPDKSGLPSDRFSAERPEGSISTLTIQRTEQRDSAMYRCASSRVREDTEAFFGQGTRLTVV.

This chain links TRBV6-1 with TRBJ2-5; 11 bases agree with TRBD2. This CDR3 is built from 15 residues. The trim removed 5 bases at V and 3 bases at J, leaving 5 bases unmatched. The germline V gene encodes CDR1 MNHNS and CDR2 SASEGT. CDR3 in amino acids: CASSHTSGSKETQYF. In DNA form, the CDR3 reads TGTGCCAGCAGTCACACTAGCGGGAGTAAAGAGACCCAGTACTTC.

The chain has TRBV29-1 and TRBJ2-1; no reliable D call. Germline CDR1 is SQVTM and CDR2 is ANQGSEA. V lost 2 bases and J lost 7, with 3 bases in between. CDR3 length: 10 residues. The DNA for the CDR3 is TGCAGCGTTGAACAGAATGAGCAGTTCTTC. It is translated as CSVEQNEQFF.

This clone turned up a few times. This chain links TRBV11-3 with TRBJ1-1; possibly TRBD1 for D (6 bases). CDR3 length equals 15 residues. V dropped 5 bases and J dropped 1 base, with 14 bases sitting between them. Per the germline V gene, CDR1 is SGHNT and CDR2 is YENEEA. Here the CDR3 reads CASSPRKGGNTEAFF. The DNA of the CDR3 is TGTGCCAGCAGCCCTCGGAAGGGGGGGAACACTGAAGCTTTCTTT.

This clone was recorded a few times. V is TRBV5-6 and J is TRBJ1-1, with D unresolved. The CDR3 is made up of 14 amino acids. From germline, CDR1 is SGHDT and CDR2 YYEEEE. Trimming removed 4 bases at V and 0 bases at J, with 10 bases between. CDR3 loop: CASSTRALNTEAFF. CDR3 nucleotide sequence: TGTGCCAGCAGCACCCGGGCGCTGAACACTGAAGCTTTCTTT.

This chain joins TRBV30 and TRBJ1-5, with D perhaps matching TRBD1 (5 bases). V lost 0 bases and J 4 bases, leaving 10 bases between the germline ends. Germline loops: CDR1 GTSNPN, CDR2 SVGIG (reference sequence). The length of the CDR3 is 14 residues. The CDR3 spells CAWSVGAGNQPQHF. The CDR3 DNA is TGTGCCTGGAGTGTAGGGGCGGGAAATCAGCCCCAGCATTTT.

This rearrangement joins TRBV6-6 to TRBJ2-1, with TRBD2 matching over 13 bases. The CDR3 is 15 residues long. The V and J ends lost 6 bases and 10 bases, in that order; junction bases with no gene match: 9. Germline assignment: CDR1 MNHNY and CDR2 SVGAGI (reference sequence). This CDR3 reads CASRDRGLAGVEQFF. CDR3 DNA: TGTGCCAGCAGAGATCGTGGACTAGCGGGGGTAGAGCAGTTCTTC.

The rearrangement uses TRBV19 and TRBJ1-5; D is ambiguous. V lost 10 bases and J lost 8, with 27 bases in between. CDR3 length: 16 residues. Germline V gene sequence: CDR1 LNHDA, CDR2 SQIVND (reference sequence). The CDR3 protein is CATEKRAGSTIEPQHF. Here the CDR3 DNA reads TGTGCCACCGAGAAGCGAGCGGGCAGCACAATCGAGCCCCAGCATTTT.